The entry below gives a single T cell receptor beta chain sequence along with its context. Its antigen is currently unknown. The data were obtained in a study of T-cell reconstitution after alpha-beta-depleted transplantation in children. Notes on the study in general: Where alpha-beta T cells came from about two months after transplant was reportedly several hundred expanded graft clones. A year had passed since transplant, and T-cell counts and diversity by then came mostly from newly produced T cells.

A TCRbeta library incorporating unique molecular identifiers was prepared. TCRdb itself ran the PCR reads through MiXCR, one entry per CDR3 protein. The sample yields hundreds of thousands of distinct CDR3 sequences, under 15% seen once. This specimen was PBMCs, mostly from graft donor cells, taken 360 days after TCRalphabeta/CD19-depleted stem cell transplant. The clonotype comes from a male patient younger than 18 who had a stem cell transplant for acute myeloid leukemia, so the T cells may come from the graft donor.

The chain's CDR3 is CASRGSGNVETQYF. CDR3 nucleotide sequence: TGCGCCAGCAGGGGTAGCGGGAACGTGGAGACCCAGTACTTC. The gene calls are TRBV5-1 and TRBJ2-5, with 8 bases lining up with TRBD2. Germline values: CDR1 SGHRS, CDR2 YFSETQ. Trimming at V came to 5 bases and at J to 5 bases, leaving 8 bases not matched to a gene. The length of the CDR3 is 14 residues.